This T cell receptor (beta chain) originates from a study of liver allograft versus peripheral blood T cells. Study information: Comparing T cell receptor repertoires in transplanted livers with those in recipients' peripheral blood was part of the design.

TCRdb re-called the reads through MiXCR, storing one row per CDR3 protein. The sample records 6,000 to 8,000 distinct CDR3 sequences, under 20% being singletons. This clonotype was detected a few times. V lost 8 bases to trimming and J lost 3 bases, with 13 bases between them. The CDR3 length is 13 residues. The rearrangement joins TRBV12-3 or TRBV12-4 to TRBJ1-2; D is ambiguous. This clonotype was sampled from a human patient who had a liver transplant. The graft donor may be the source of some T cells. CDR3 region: CASSLEPDYGYTF. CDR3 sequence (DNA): TGTGCCAGCTCTTTGGAGCCGGACTATGGCTACACCTTC.